This TCR beta chain was identified during a study of shared clonotypes between healthy human individuals. CDR1 and CDR2 (germline): LNHDA, SQIVND (reference sequence). V dropped 7 bases and J dropped 8; count of bases not matched to a gene: 6. This CDR3 comprises 12 residues. When replicate PCRs were run on unsorted PBMC, they used approximately 300 ng DNA, 25,000 to 35,000 T cell genomes. Bulk PBMC genomic DNA spanned ten immunoSEQ deep plates. Sequencing used immunoSEQ multiplex PCR; TCRdb keeps in-frame clones, though not all of them. The profile shows 450,000 to 600,000 clones, more than 65% of them singletons. This clone was seen a few times. Every donor was a Caucasian adult from Nashville, Tennessee.

The sequenced sample was PBMCs. The chain is built from TRBV19 and TRBJ1-1; 8 bases match TRBD1. The TCR was taken from a woman in her 40s in good health. Some clones in this sample may be carry-over from other donors' samples. CDR3 in DNA: TGTGCCAGTATCGGACAGGGAAAGGAAGCTTTCTTT. Translation gives CASIGQGKEAFF.